These 20 T cell receptor beta chains originate from one sample sequenced in a study of blood T cell repertoires in COVID-19. Method: immunoSEQ multiplex PCR; TCRdb's copy keeps in-frame clones and lacks some. The data hold 250,000 to 300,000 clones, with about nine tenths observed a single time. The specimen sequenced was peripheral blood. The receptors were gathered from a woman aged 45-65 years who had recovered from COVID-19.

The V and J genes are TRBV7-3 and TRBJ2-5; possibly TRBD2 for D (5 bases). Germline lookup yields CDR1 SGHTA and CDR2 FQGTGA. V lost 0 bases and J 5 bases, leaving 10 bases between the germline ends. CDR3 length equals 14 residues. CDR3 sequence reads: CASSLTRLAETQYF. CDR3 coding DNA: TGTGCCAGCAGCTTAACACGGCTAGCCGAGACCCAGTACTTC.

V and J are TRBV11-2 and TRBJ2-7; D not certain. The V gene lost 0 bases and the J gene lost 7 bases, with 19 bases spanning the gap. The germline gives CDR1 SGHAT, CDR2 FQNNGV. The CDR3 covers 16 residues. CDR3 coding DNA: TGTGCCAGCAGCTTAGAATCCCTAGTAGGAGTGGGTGAGCAGTACTTC. Protein: CASSLESLVGVGEQYF.

The V and J genes are TRBV6-2 or TRBV6-3 and TRBJ1-5; D remains unclear. Germline CDR1 reads MNHEY; CDR2 reads SVGEGT. V lost 4 bases to trimming and J lost 4 bases, with 11 bases between them. This CDR3 spans 14 amino acids. CDR3 amino acids: CASSSFGLNQPQHF. In DNA form, the CDR3 reads TGTGCCAGCAGTTCGTTCGGGTTAAATCAGCCCCAGCATTTT.

In this sample, this clone turned up a few times. The gene calls are TRBV4-2 and TRBJ1-5; 10 positions agree with TRBD1. The ends lost 0 bases at V and 4 bases at J; junction bases unmatched: 0. The germline gives CDR1 LGHNA, CDR2 YNFKEQ. CDR3 length equals 15 residues. The CDR3 protein is CASSQEDRGNQPQHF. For the CDR3, the DNA is TGTGCCAGCAGCCAAGAGGACAGGGGGAATCAGCCCCAGCATTTT.

The chain is built from TRBV5-1 and TRBJ2-1, with D possibly being TRBD1 (6 bases). Germline-derived CDR1 and CDR2 are SGHRS and YFSETQ. The CDR3 contains 15 residues. V was cut by 4 bases and J by 2 bases, with 13 bases left in between. CDR3 sequence reads: CASSTQGYPYNEQFF. In nucleotides, the CDR3 is TGCGCCAGCAGCACACAGGGCTACCCCTACAATGAGCAGTTCTTC.

V and J are TRBV18 and TRBJ1-5; 8 bases fit TRBD1. J was trimmed by 4 bases and V by 3 bases; bases with no gene match: 5. Germline V gene data show CDR1 as KGHSH and CDR2 as LQKENI. The CDR3 extends over 15 amino acids. Written as DNA, the CDR3 is TGTGCCAGCTCACCTAGGACAGGGAGTAATCAGCCCCAGCATTTT. It is translated as CASSPRTGSNQPQHF.

V and J are TRBV5-6 and TRBJ2-7, with D tentatively TRBD1 (6 bases). This CDR3 contains 15 residues. The germline V gene has CDR1 SGHDT and CDR2 YYEEEE. V was trimmed by 7 bases and J by 0 bases, leaving 17 bases between them. For the CDR3, the DNA is TGTGCCAGCCTAGCTTACAGGGTGACCTCCTACGAGCAGTACTTC. Its translation: CASLAYRVTSYEQYF.

This clone was seen repeatedly, ten times or more. The chain joins TRBV9 to TRBJ2-3, with D possibly TRBD2 on 5 matching bases. The CDR3 spans 15 residues. V was cut by 3 bases and J by 4 bases, with 15 bases left in between. Germline V gives CDR1 SGDLS, CDR2 YYNGEE. The DNA for the CDR3 is TGTGCCAGCAGCGCTGGCTCTTTGGGAGCAGATACGCAGTATTTT. Translating gives CASSAGSLGADTQYF.

The V gene is TRBV7-9, the J gene TRBJ2-1, with 11 bases lining up with TRBD2. This CDR3 is built from 16 residues. Germline V gene data show CDR1 as SEHNR and CDR2 as FQNEAQ (reference sequence). V was clipped by 6 bases and J by 3 bases; unmatched bases: 7. In nucleotides, the CDR3 is TGTGCCAGCAGTCAAACTAGCGGGGGTTACTACAATGAGCAGTTCTTC. As protein: CASSQTSGGYYNEQFF.

The rearrangement joins TRBV7-9 to TRBJ2-3; tentatively, D is TRBD2 (6 bases). Germline V gives CDR1 SEHNR, CDR2 FQNEAQ (reference sequence). V was trimmed by 5 bases and J by 3 bases, leaving 15 bases between them. The CDR3 runs to 15 residues. In DNA, the CDR3 is TGTGCCAGCAGCCGGGGGACCACCAGAACAGATACGCAGTATTTT. Its translation is CASSRGTTRTDTQYF. Using reference TRBV7-9 and TRBJ2-3 for the parts outside the CDR3, the full variable domain is DTGVSQNPRHKITKRGQNVTFRCDPISEHNRLYWYRQTLGQGPEFLTYFQNEAQLEKSRLLSDRFSAERPKGSFSTLEIQRTEQGDSAMYLCASSRGTTRTDTQYFGPGTRLTVL.

V is TRBV7-2 and J is TRBJ2-1; TRBD2 agrees at 9 bases. Germline values: CDR1 SGHTA, CDR2 FQGNSA. J lost 7 bases, V lost 2 bases, and 6 bases had no gene match. This CDR3 region has 15 residues. The CDR3 DNA sequence: TGTGCCAGCAGCTTATACGCGGGGGGGCCTAATGAGCAGTTCTTC. Amino acid sequence: CASSLYAGGPNEQFF. Complete variable domain (other parts from reference TRBV7-2 and TRBJ2-1): GAGVSQSPSNKVTEKGKDVELRCDPISGHTALYWYRQSLGQGLEFLIYFQGNSAPDKSGLPSDRFSAERTGGSVSTLTIQRTQQEDSAVYLCASSLYAGGPNEQFFGPGTRLTVL.

The V call is TRBV7-3, the J call TRBJ2-1; 11 bases are a match to TRBD1. The trim removed 5 bases at V and 10 bases at J, leaving 13 bases unmatched. The germline V gene encodes CDR1 SGHTA and CDR2 FQGTGA. CDR3 length: 16 amino acids. The CDR3 region is CASSTRTGGAISEQFF. The CDR3 nucleotides are TGTGCCAGCAGCACACGGACAGGGGGCGCGATTAGCGAGCAGTTCTTC.

The chain links TRBV7-2 to TRBJ2-1; TRBD2 aligns across 9 bases. J gave up 5 bases and V 2 bases, and 10 bases lay outside the gene matches. CDR3 size: 17 residues. Germline CDR1 and CDR2: SGHTA and FQGNSA. This CDR3 reads CASSLQRSGRRNNEQFF. CDR3 DNA sequence: TGTGCCAGCAGCTTACAGCGGAGCGGGAGGAGAAACAATGAGCAGTTCTTC.

V usage is TRBV11-2 and J usage is TRBJ1-6; 8 bases align to TRBD1. Germline V gene sequence: CDR1 SGHAT, CDR2 FQNNGV. The V gene end was trimmed by 4 bases and the J gene end by 5 bases; junction bases not matched to a gene: 10. This CDR3 comprises 17 residues. The CDR3: CASSSGQEVFDNSPLHF. For the CDR3, the DNA is TGTGCCAGCAGCTCGGGACAGGAGGTGTTTGATAATTCACCCCTCCACTTT.

The chain joins TRBV18 to TRBJ1-1; D remains ambiguous. The germline CDR1 and CDR2 sequences are KGHSH and LQKENI. This CDR3 is 15 amino acids long. V lost 1 base and J lost 0, with 9 bases in between. The CDR3: CASSPLQTMNTEAFF. Written as DNA, the CDR3 is TGTGCCAGCTCACCACTCCAGACAATGAACACTGAAGCTTTCTTT.

The rearrangement uses TRBV5-1 and TRBJ2-7, with D tentatively TRBD1 (5 bases). V was pared by 0 bases and J by 2 bases, with 12 bases between. The CDR3 spans 15 residues. Germline V gene lookup returns CDR1 SGHRS and CDR2 YFSETQ. The CDR3 DNA sequence: TGCGCCAGCAGCTTGGTCGCAGGGTCCACCTACGAGCAGTACTTC. Amino acids: CASSLVAGSTYEQYF. Full variable domain (missing parts from reference TRBV5-1 and TRBJ2-7): KAGVTQTPRYLIKTRGQQVTLSCSPISGHRSVSWYQQTPGQGLQFLFEYFSETQRNKGNFPGRFSGRQFSNSRSEMNVSTLELGDSALYLCASSLVAGSTYEQYFGPGTRLTVT.

The chain links TRBV7-9 to TRBJ1-1; 7 nucleotides align to TRBD1. The germline V gene has CDR1 SEHNR and CDR2 FQNEAQ (reference sequence). V was pared by 1 base and J by 1 base, with 6 bases of the junction left unmatched. The CDR3 length is 16 residues. CDR3 sequence (DNA): TGTGCCAGCAGCTTAGATACCCAGGGGGGGAACACTGAAGCTTTCTTT. Translating it yields CASSLDTQGGNTEAFF.

CDR3 sequence: CASSMTSGSHSYEQYF. The CDR3 DNA sequence: TGTGCCAGTAGTATGACTAGCGGGAGTCATTCCTACGAGCAGTACTTC. The chain uses TRBV19 and TRBJ2-7, with 12 bases fitting TRBD2. The germline gives CDR1 LNHDA, CDR2 SQIVND (reference sequence). The CDR3 length is 16 residues. Unmatched junction bases numbered 4, after V lost 3 bases and J lost 1 base.

This chain joins TRBV18 and TRBJ1-1; D call uncertain. The germline gives CDR1 KGHSH, CDR2 LQKENI. This CDR3 is built from 13 residues. V gave up 3 bases and J gave up 1 base, with 6 bases separating them. CDR3 loop: CASSPHTNTEAFF. The CDR3 DNA reads TGTGCCAGCTCACCTCACACGAACACTGAAGCTTTCTTT.

The chain joins TRBV5-4 to TRBJ2-1; TRBD2 agrees at 13 bases. The CDR3 length is 16 residues. V lost 0 bases, J lost 4 bases, and 1 base stayed unmatched. Germline V gene sequence: CDR1 SGHNT, CDR2 YYREEE (reference sequence). CDR3 sequence reads: CASSLGGLAGYNEQFF. CDR3 coding DNA: TGTGCCAGCAGCTTGGGGGGACTAGCGGGGTACAATGAGCAGTTCTTC.